The clone carrying this TCR beta chain was detected once. The source of the sample is a study of type 1 and type 2 diabetes patients. Amplification started from genomic DNA. Amplification of the beta chain CDR3 used 30 forward and 13 reverse multiplex primers. TCRdb re-called the multiplex PCR reads with MiXCR, one entry per CDR3 protein. The sample has about 250,000 distinct CDR3 sequences; roughly 50% are singletons. The sequencing sample was made of peripheral blood mononuclear cells (PBMCs). This clonotype originated in a man aged 18 to 35 with type 2 diabetes.

The CDR3 DNA sequence: TGTGCCAGCAGCCCTGGGACAGGGCTTGAAAAACTGTTTTTT. Translated, it gives CASSPGTGLEKLFF. The chain couples TRBV11-1 to TRBJ1-4; 9 nucleotides agree with TRBD1. The CDR3 extends over 14 amino acids. V lost 5 bases and J lost 7; bases outside the gene matches: 5. CDR1 and CDR2 (germline): SGHAT, FQDESV (reference sequence).